A single sample is the source of the 25 T cell receptor beta chains below, sequenced in a study of T cell responses to AZD1222 COVID-19 vaccine (dated by TCRdb to about 2021). The method was the immunoSEQ multiplex PCR assay. TCRdb took this table from immuneACCESS and kept in-frame rearrangements with V and J called. Such tables lack part of the clones; where checked against another copy, unresolved V genes explain under half of the gap, and the rest is unexplained. This sample holds roughly 90,000 clones; about 86% were observed only once. The ten most abundant clones make up 6.3% of the sample. The time point label on this specimen signifies: baseline before first vaccination. The starting material was peripheral blood, obtained on day 0 of AZD1222 vaccination. The receptors here all came from an adult in good health.

This clone was seen a single time. This chain connects TRBV5-4 to TRBJ1-5, with a weak D call TRBD1 (6 bases). CDR3 size: 15 residues. The V gene lost 0 bases and the J gene lost 2 bases, with 9 bases spanning the gap. In germline, CDR1 is SGHNT, CDR2 YYREEE (reference sequence). The CDR3: CASSLDPGGNQPQHF. CDR3 sequence (DNA): TGTGCCAGCAGCTTGGATCCAGGGGGCAATCAGCCCCAGCATTTT.

The chain joins TRBV11-3 to TRBJ2-7; TRBD2 matches at 8 bases. The V gene end was trimmed by 5 bases and the J gene end by 3 bases; junction bases not matched to a gene: 6. The CDR3 is 14 amino acids. Germline V CDR1 and CDR2: SGHNT, YENEEA. CDR3 nucleotides: TGTGCCAGCAGCACCCGGCTAGCGGGCTACGAGCAGTACTTC. Translated, it gives CASSTRLAGYEQYF.

This sequence joins TRBV3-1 (or the pseudogene TRBV3-2) and TRBJ2-3; 9 bases map to TRBD1. Germline V gene sequence: CDR1 LGHDT, CDR2 YNNKEL (reference sequence). The CDR3 is made up of 19 amino acids. Trimming removed 4 bases from V and 0 bases from J; junction bases left unmatched: 14. The CDR3 region has the DNA TGTGCCAGCAGCCCCGACCCGGGACAGGGATTCTCTAGCACAGATACGCAGTATTTT. Residues: CASSPDPGQGFSSTDTQYF.

This clone was counted between two and nine times. The rearrangement joins TRBV27 to TRBJ2-7; D is undetermined. CDR1 and CDR2 from the germline V gene are MNHEY and SMNVEV (reference sequence). The CDR3 is 13 amino acids. Trimming took off 1 base at V and 4 bases at J, with 8 bases between the two ends. The CDR3 protein is CASSLLMGYEQYF. In DNA form, the CDR3 reads TGTGCCAGCAGTTTATTAATGGGTTACGAGCAGTACTTC.

This chain connects TRBV3-1 (or the pseudogene TRBV3-2) to TRBJ1-6; D may be TRBD1 (6 bases). The V gene's germline CDR1 is LGHDT and CDR2 YNNKEL (reference sequence). CDR3 length equals 15 residues. Trimming took 1 base from V and 9 from J, leaving 13 bases between them. CDR3 in DNA: TGTGCCAGCAGCCAAGCACACAGGGTCTCTTCACCCCTCCACTTT. Its protein product is CASSQAHRVSSPLHF.

Details on this clone: This specimen includes other DNA sequences encoding the same CDR3. CDR3 nucleotides: TGTGCCAGCAGTTATGGACTAGTTGACGAGCAGTACTTC. Its translation: CASSYGLVDEQYF. This sequence joins TRBV6-2 or TRBV6-3 and TRBJ2-7; 7 bases fit TRBD2. The CDR3 spans 13 residues. The J segment lost 5 bases and the V segment lost 3 bases, leaving 4 bases of the junction unmatched. Germline CDR1 reads MNHEY; CDR2 reads SVGEGT.

V usage is TRBV27 and J usage is TRBJ2-2; D ambiguous. This CDR3 has 13 residues. Trimming took 5 bases from V and 6 from J, leaving 10 bases between them. The V gene's germline CDR1 is MNHEY and CDR2 SMNVEV (reference sequence). The CDR3 DNA follows: TGTGCCAGCAGTGTGGAGATAGCCGGGGAGCTGTTTTTT. Translating gives CASSVEIAGELFF.

The V and J genes are TRBV12-3 or TRBV12-4 and TRBJ2-7; the match to TRBD1 covers 7 bases. V lost 3 bases, J lost 6 bases, and 5 bases stayed unmatched. CDR3 length: 13 amino acids. DNA for the CDR3: TGTGCCAGCAGTTTGGGGACAGTTCCCGAGCAGTACTTC. Translation gives CASSLGTVPEQYF.

The chain uses TRBV7-3 and TRBJ1-1; D gene ambiguous. Germline V gives CDR1 SGHTA, CDR2 FQGTGA. The CDR3 covers 14 residues. Trimming pared 2 bases from V and 4 bases from J, leaving 11 bases between. The CDR3 reads CASSLRGYGTEAFF. For the CDR3, the DNA is TGTGCCAGCAGCTTACGGGGATATGGCACTGAAGCTTTCTTT.

The genes are TRBV19 and TRBJ1-2; 8 bases fit TRBD1. Trimming at V came to 6 bases and at J to 8 bases, leaving 8 bases not matched to a gene. CDR1 and CDR2 (germline): LNHDA, SQIVND (reference sequence). CDR3 length equals 13 residues. CDR3 residues: CASSSRTGLGYTF. CDR3 in DNA: TGTGCCAGTAGCTCTCGGACAGGGCTGGGCTACACCTTC.

This chain connects TRBV2 to TRBJ1-2; tentative D call: TRBD1 (5 bases). Trimming removed 0 bases at V and 8 bases at J, with 19 bases between. CDR1 and CDR2 (germline): SNHLY, FYNNEI. The CDR3 sequence is 16 residues long. DNA of the CDR3: TGTGCCAGCAGTGAAGCAACGCCTAGGCGGGGGTTGGGCTACACCTTC. As protein: CASSEATPRRGLGYTF.

This clone was detected a few times. The chain recombines TRBV5-4 with TRBJ1-1, with TRBD1 identical over 8 bases. CDR1 and CDR2 (germline): SGHNT, YYREEE (reference sequence). The CDR3 length is 13 residues. V lost 0 bases and J lost 8; bases outside the gene matches: 3. The CDR3 reads CASSLGTGREAFF. The CDR3 DNA is TGTGCCAGCAGCTTGGGGACAGGGCGGGAAGCTTTCTTT.

The chain is built from TRBV19 and TRBJ1-5; D might be TRBD1 (6 bases). Germline CDR1 reads LNHDA; CDR2 reads SQIVND (reference sequence). Trimming removed 3 bases from V and 1 base from J, with 13 bases in between. The CDR3 loop spans 16 amino acids. The CDR3 protein is CASSIIGGGSNQPQHF. The CDR3 region has the DNA TGTGCCAGTAGTATTATCGGGGGCGGGAGCAATCAGCCCCAGCATTTT. The full variable domain, its missing parts supplied by reference TRBV19 and TRBJ1-5, is DGGITQSPKYLFRKEGQNVTLSCEQNLNHDAMYWYRQDPGQGLRLIYYSQIVNDFQKGDIAEGYSVSREKKESFPLTVTSAQKNPTAFYLCASSIIGGGSNQPQHFGDGTRLSIL.

V is TRBV10-3 and J is TRBJ2-5, with D maybe TRBD1 (5 bases). Trimming removed 6 bases from V and 4 bases from J, with 6 bases in between. Germline-derived CDR1 and CDR2 are ENHRY and SYGVKD. The CDR3 contains 11 residues. The chain's CDR3 is CAISTGETQYF. The CDR3 bases are TGTGCCATCAGCACAGGAGAGACCCAGTACTTC.

V and J are TRBV5-4 and TRBJ1-4, with TRBD1 identical over 7 bases. The CDR3 covers 15 residues. The trim removed 4 bases at V and 7 bases at J, leaving 10 bases unmatched. In germline, CDR1 is SGHNT, CDR2 YYREEE (reference sequence). CDR3 in amino acids: CASSERGGAGEKLFF. For the CDR3, the DNA is TGTGCCAGCAGCGAGCGAGGGGGCGCCGGTGAAAAACTGTTTTTT.

The rearrangement links TRBV5-1 to TRBJ1-4; 8 bases line up with TRBD1. The trim removed 4 bases at V and 5 bases at J, leaving 4 bases unmatched. This CDR3 comprises 14 residues. From germline, CDR1 is SGHRS and CDR2 YFSETQ. The CDR3 DNA sequence: TGCGCCAGCAGCATTGGACAGGGAAATGAAAAACTGTTTTTT. Translation: CASSIGQGNEKLFF.

The gene calls are TRBV5-8 and TRBJ2-1, with TRBD2 matching 13 bases. The CDR3 contains 19 residues. V gave up 4 bases and J gave up 0 bases; unmatched junction bases: 10. Germline values: CDR1 SGHTS, CDR2 YDEGEE. CDR3 DNA sequence: TGTGCCAGCAGCCAATGGACTAGCGGGAGTTCGGGCTCCTACAATGAGCAGTTCTTC. It translates to CASSQWTSGSSGSYNEQFF.

The sample holds one count of this clone. V is TRBV3-1 (or the pseudogene TRBV3-2) and J is TRBJ2-5, with TRBD2 identical over 11 bases. CDR3 size: 17 residues. The V and J ends lost 6 bases and 5 bases, in that order; junction bases with no gene match: 14. Germline CDR1 and CDR2: LGHDT and YNNKEL (reference sequence). CDR3 sequence: CASSLPGTSGLGETQYF. DNA of the CDR3: TGTGCCAGCAGTCTCCCCGGGACTAGCGGTCTCGGGGAGACCCAGTACTTC.

This rearrangement joins TRBV27 to TRBJ2-5, with 12 bases that match TRBD1. The germline gives CDR1 MNHEY, CDR2 SMNVEV (reference sequence). This CDR3 is 16 amino acids long. Losses at the gene ends were 5 bases for V and 5 bases for J; bases not matched to a gene: 9. The CDR3 DNA is TGTGCCAGCAGTCTGGGACAGGGGGCCATATGGGAGACCCAGTACTTC. Amino acids: CASSLGQGAIWETQYF.

The rearrangement uses TRBV19 and TRBJ1-6; D is possibly TRBD1 (5 bases). Germline lookup yields CDR1 LNHDA and CDR2 SQIVND (reference sequence). The CDR3 contains 13 residues. The V and J ends lost 1 base and 10 bases respectively, with 8 bases between them. CDR3 amino acids: CASSIGQGSPLHF. CDR3 in DNA: TGTGCCAGTAGTATAGGGCAGGGATCACCCCTCCACTTT.

The V call is TRBV5-4, the J call TRBJ2-2; D is unresolved. Looked up from germline, CDR1 is SGHNT and CDR2 is YYREEE (reference sequence). The germline V and J ends were trimmed by 4 bases and 3 bases, with 4 bases remaining between them. The CDR3 is 12 residues long. CDR3 sequence: CASSTHTGELFF. The CDR3 bases are TGTGCCAGCAGCACCCACACCGGGGAGCTGTTTTTT.

This rearrangement joins TRBV6-5 to TRBJ1-1; 7 bases align to TRBD1. Trimming cost V 6 bases and J 4 bases; bases outside gene matches: 8. The CDR3 consists of 14 residues. Germline lookup yields CDR1 MNHEY and CDR2 SVGAGI. CDR3 DNA sequence: TGTGCCAGCAGCGCACAGGGGCGGCCCACTGAAGCTTTCTTT. Amino acid sequence: CASSAQGRPTEAFF.

The chain recombines TRBV7-9 with TRBJ2-5; D is ambiguous. The CDR3 runs 12 residues. Deletions cut 6 bases from V and 5 bases from J, with 10 bases between. Germline values: CDR1 SEHNR, CDR2 FQNEAQ (reference sequence). In DNA, the CDR3 is TGTGCCAGCAGTTCGGGTGGGGAGACCCAGTACTTC. This codes for CASSSGGETQYF.

The chain has TRBV2 and TRBJ1-1; 8 nucleotides agree with TRBD1. Trimming at V came to 0 bases and at J to 6 bases, leaving 6 bases not matched to a gene. Per the germline V gene, CDR1 is SNHLY and CDR2 is FYNNEI. This CDR3 region has 15 residues. CDR3 loop: CASSEALGQGAEAFF. The DNA for the CDR3 is TGTGCCAGCAGTGAAGCGCTTGGACAGGGCGCTGAAGCTTTCTTT.

The V call is TRBV5-1, the J call TRBJ1-2; D unclear. Looked up from germline, CDR1 is SGHRS and CDR2 is YFSETQ. V was trimmed by 1 base and J by 0 bases, leaving 22 bases between them. This CDR3 is built from 19 residues. The chain's CDR3 is CASSLNHLVFGSTNYGYTF. DNA for the CDR3: TGCGCCAGCAGCTTGAACCACTTAGTTTTCGGGTCTACTAACTATGGCTACACCTTC.